One sample yielded the 14 T cell receptor beta chains listed below, sequenced in a study of spatial heterogeneity in lung cancer. Time point denoted: sample taken at primary tumor resection. Whole RNA came from tumor, nontumor lung or frozen PBMC and was sequenced without being sorted. TCRdb re-analysed the 5' RACE reads in MiXCR, keeping a single row per CDR3 protein. In the table there are approximately 5,500 distinct CDR3 sequences, 26% of which are singletons. Sample: PBMCs, taken at surgery. The receptor source for this set is a male donor with early-stage non-small cell lung cancer.

The chain couples TRBV5-6 to TRBJ1-4; D uncertain. CDR1 and CDR2 (germline): SGHDT, YYEEEE. Trimming pared 1 base from V and 5 bases from J, leaving 6 bases between. The CDR3 extends over 13 amino acids. The CDR3 nucleotides are TGTGCCAGCAGCTTGACGGTAAATGAAAAACTGTTTTTT. This encodes CASSLTVNEKLFF. The whole variable domain, remainder taken from reference TRBV5-6 and TRBJ1-4, is DAGVTQSPTHLIKTRGQQVTLRCSPKSGHDTVSWYQQALGQGPQFIFQYYEEEERQRGNFPDRFSGHQFPNYSSELNVNALLLGDSALYLCASSLTVNEKLFFGSGTQLSVL.

This clonotype showed up just once. This chain connects TRBV12-3 or TRBV12-4 to TRBJ1-4; 7 bases match TRBD1. This CDR3 has 14 residues. The J segment lost 8 bases and the V segment lost 5 bases, leaving 8 bases of the junction unmatched. CDR3 in DNA: TGTGCCAGCAGTACGACAGGGATCGGGGAAAAACTGTTTTTT. Its protein product is CASSTTGIGEKLFF.

The gene calls are TRBV5-5 and TRBJ2-7; D call uncertain. CDR1 is SGHKS, CDR2 YYEKEE, per germline (reference sequence). This CDR3 has 13 amino acids. V lost 0 bases to trimming and J lost 2 bases, with 6 bases between them. Written as DNA, the CDR3 is TGTGCCAGCAGCTTGGACGGGCCCTACGAGCAGTACTTC. Encoded protein: CASSLDGPYEQYF.

The CDR3 bases are TGTGCCAGCAGTTTATCCGTACAGGGTGCCTACGAGCAGTACTTC. Protein sequence: CASSLSVQGAYEQYF. V and J are TRBV28 and TRBJ2-7, with D maybe TRBD1 (6 bases). This CDR3 is 15 amino acids long. The germline V gene has CDR1 MDHEN and CDR2 SYDVKM. Trimming took off 1 base at V and 2 bases at J, with 12 bases between the two ends.

This clonotype has at least ten counts. The J gene is TRBJ1-2, the V gene TRBV27; 9 nucleotides match TRBD1. V dropped 5 bases and J dropped 8; count of bases not matched to a gene: 9. The CDR3 length is 14 residues. Germline V gene data show CDR1 as MNHEY and CDR2 as SMNVEV (reference sequence). The CDR3 loop reads CASSAGTGMRGYTF. The CDR3 DNA reads TGTGCCAGCAGTGCCGGGACAGGGATGAGGGGCTACACCTTC.

By proportion, this clonotype is medium-sized (0.01 to 0.1%). The chain is built from TRBV11-1 and TRBJ2-3, with TRBD1 matching 8 bases. There are 13 residues in the CDR3. Germline assignment: CDR1 SGHAT and CDR2 FQDESV (reference sequence). J gave up 4 bases and V 6 bases, and 3 bases lay outside the gene matches. The CDR3 protein is CASRPGGSDTQYF. The CDR3 bases are TGTGCCAGCAGACCAGGGGGCTCAGATACGCAGTATTTT. Complete variable domain (other parts from reference TRBV11-1 and TRBJ2-3): EAEVAQSPRYKITEKSQAVAFWCDPISGHATLYWYRQILGQGPELLVQFQDESVVDDSQLPKDRFSAERLKGVDSTLKIQPAELGDSAMYLCASRPGGSDTQYFGPGTRLTVL.

By proportion, this clonotype is medium-sized (0.01 to 0.1%). The chain joins TRBV6-6 to TRBJ2-3, with 9 bases identical to TRBD1. The germline V gene encodes CDR1 MNHNY and CDR2 SVGAGI (reference sequence). The CDR3 has 14 amino acids. J was trimmed by 3 bases and V by 6 bases; bases with no gene match: 4. DNA for the CDR3: TGTGCCAGCAGACGACAGGGGGTAACAGATACGCAGTATTTT. This gives the protein CASRRQGVTDTQYF.

The chain is built from TRBV29-1 and TRBJ2-1; D might be TRBD2 (6 bases). The ends were cut back, 5 bases at V and 9 bases at J, with 26 bases in the middle. CDR1 SQVTM and CDR2 ANQGSEA come from the germline V gene. The CDR3 is made up of 16 amino acids. CDR3: CSVSGYRDSIFSEQFF. The CDR3 nucleotides read TGCAGCGTTTCAGGTTATCGGGACTCGATATTTAGTGAGCAGTTCTTC.

By sample fraction, this clonotype is large. V gene TRBV6-5 combines with J gene TRBJ2-5; a weak D match, TRBD1 (6 bases). V lost 2 bases to trimming and J lost 5 bases, with 12 bases between them. The germline V gene encodes CDR1 MNHEY and CDR2 SVGAGI. The CDR3 sequence is 14 residues long. The CDR3 spells CASSYTQGYETQYF. Written as DNA, the CDR3 is TGTGCCAGCAGTTACACGCAGGGGTATGAGACCCAGTACTTC.

This CDR3 is CASKRADTQYF. The CDR3 DNA is TGTGCCAGCAAGAGGGCAGATACGCAGTATTTT. The V call is TRBV2, the J call TRBJ2-3; perhaps TRBD2 as D (5 bases). The V end lost 7 bases, the J end lost 4 bases, and 6 bases lay between the germline ends. The CDR3 consists of 11 residues. CDR1 is SNHLY, CDR2 FYNNEI, per germline. Full variable domain (missing parts from reference TRBV2 and TRBJ2-3): EPEVTQTPSHQVTQMGQEVILRCVPISNHLYFYWYRQILGQKVEFLVSFYNNEISEKSEIFDDQFSVERPDGSNFTLKIRSTKLEDSAMYFCASKRADTQYFGPGTRLTVL.

The chain combines TRBV20-1 with TRBJ2-1; D gene ambiguous. V was cut by 3 bases and J by 6 bases, with 24 bases left in between. This CDR3 contains 17 residues. Per the germline V gene, CDR1 is DFQATT and CDR2 is SNEGSKA (reference sequence). The CDR3 spells CSASNVFLALTPNEQFF. CDR3 in DNA: TGCAGTGCTAGCAATGTTTTTTTGGCTCTCACCCCCAATGAGCAGTTCTTC.

This chain connects TRBV11-2 to TRBJ1-1; D is unresolved. Trimming took 5 bases from V and 0 from J, leaving 13 bases between them. The CDR3 length is 15 residues. Germline CDR1 is SGHAT and CDR2 is FQNNGV. The CDR3 region is CASSPRLELNTEAFF. Written as DNA, the CDR3 is TGTGCCAGCAGCCCTCGTCTGGAGTTGAACACTGAAGCTTTCTTT. Full variable domain (rest looked up from reference TRBV11-2 and TRBJ1-1): EAGVAQSPRYKIIEKRQSVAFWCNPISGHATLYWYQQILGQGPKLLIQFQNNGVVDDSQLPKDRFSAERLKGVDSTLKIQPAKLEDSAVYLCASSPRLELNTEAFFGQGTRLTVV.

This clonotype rates as medium-sized. V and J are TRBV12-3 or TRBV12-4 and TRBJ2-1; TRBD2 is a possible D gene (6 bases). Between the trimmed V and J ends, which lost 3 bases and 8 bases, there was a span of 11 bases. The CDR3 extends over 13 amino acids. The CDR3 nucleotides are TGTGCCAGCAGTTTCGGAGGGGTGCATGAGCAGTTCTTC. Its translation is CASSFGGVHEQFF.

V gene TRBV2 combines with J gene TRBJ1-1, with D possibly matching TRBD1 (5 bases). Germline V CDR1 and CDR2: SNHLY, FYNNEI. V was clipped by 0 bases and J by 3 bases, with 11 bases between them. This CDR3 comprises 15 residues. This CDR3 reads CASSEALGVHTEAFF. For the CDR3, the DNA is TGTGCCAGCAGTGAAGCGCTGGGGGTTCACACTGAAGCTTTCTTT.